The 6 T cell receptor beta chains presented below share a single source sample, sequenced in a study of cytomegalovirus exposure and HLA in healthy donors. The primer mix had 60 Vbeta and 13 Jbeta primers. Measured with immunoSEQ multiplex PCR; TCRdb has only the in-frame clones, and not every one. The table lists over 100,000 clones, approximately 78% of them singletons. The sequenced material came from PBMCs. The source of these receptors is a woman aged 45-59 years in good health and CMV-seropositive.

With respect to this clone: Within the sample, other DNA sequences also encode this same CDR3. The chain links TRBV5-1 to TRBJ1-2; 8 bases are a match to TRBD1. The J segment lost 5 bases and the V segment lost 3 bases, leaving 6 bases of the junction unmatched. CDR1 SGHRS and CDR2 YFSETQ come from the germline V gene. There are 14 residues in the CDR3. In DNA form, the CDR3 reads TGCGCCAGCAGCTCAACAGGGGGGGGTTATGGCTACACCTTC. Translated: CASSSTGGGYGYTF.

This clone was found a few times. This chain's CDR3 is CASSLAVAGSTDTQYF. Written as DNA, the CDR3 is TGCGCCAGCAGCTTGGCCGTAGCGGGGAGCACAGATACGCAGTATTTT. The V gene is TRBV5-1, the J gene TRBJ2-3, with 8 positions matching TRBD2. The germline gives CDR1 SGHRS, CDR2 YFSETQ. The CDR3 is 16 residues long. After removal of 0 bases from V and 0 bases from J, the junction contained 3 bases not matched to a gene.

This clone was found once. DNA of the CDR3: TGCGCCAGCAGACTTTCCGGGACTACGAACACCGGGGAGCTGTTTTTT. Translating it yields CASRLSGTTNTGELFF. This chain connects TRBV5-1 to TRBJ2-2; TRBD2 agrees at 7 bases. J gave up 0 bases and V 5 bases, and 7 bases lay outside the gene matches. The CDR3 extends over 16 amino acids. Germline assignment: CDR1 SGHRS and CDR2 YFSETQ.

The V and J genes are TRBV2 and TRBJ1-2; no clear D. This CDR3 region has 11 residues. V lost 6 bases to trimming and J lost 2 bases, with 4 bases between them. Per the germline V gene, CDR1 is SNHLY and CDR2 is FYNNEI. CDR3 region: CASSPNYGYTF. DNA of the CDR3: TGTGCCAGCAGCCCAAACTATGGCTACACCTTC.

The chain has TRBV19 and TRBJ2-5; D is possibly TRBD1 (6 bases). The CDR3 totals 15 residues. The germline V gene encodes CDR1 LNHDA and CDR2 SQIVND (reference sequence). The V end lost 7 bases, the J end lost 3 bases, and 18 bases lay between the germline ends. The CDR3 is CASNSGRGFEETQYF. In DNA form, the CDR3 reads TGTGCCAGTAACTCCGGTAGGGGGTTCGAAGAGACCCAGTACTTC.

V is TRBV7-3 and J is TRBJ2-1; 8 positions agree with TRBD2. V was pared by 1 base and J by 6 bases, with 8 bases of the junction left unmatched. The germline V gene has CDR1 SGHTA and CDR2 FQGTGA. This CDR3 has 16 amino acids. In DNA form, the CDR3 reads TGTGCCAGCAGCTTAAGGTTGGCGGGAGGACTCAATGAGCAGTTCTTC. This codes for CASSLRLAGGLNEQFF.